This entry lists 20 T cell receptor beta chains sequenced from one sample in a study of blood T cell repertoires in COVID-19 (dated by TCRdb to about 2020). Libraries were made using the immunoSEQ multiplex PCR assay. TCRdb provides this immuneACCESS table in a form limited to in-frame rearrangements. Some clones are lacking; in checked studies, under half of them reflect an unresolved V gene, and why the rest are absent is not known. This sample has approximately 160,000 clones in its table, and 85% to 90% of those were observed once. About 3.9% of the sample rests with the top ten. The sample consisted of peripheral blood. Receptors were obtained from a woman aged 70 to 79 with acute or convalescent COVID-19.

The rearrangement joins TRBV18 to TRBJ2-2, with 8 positions matching TRBD1. Germline lookup yields CDR1 KGHSH and CDR2 LQKENI. Trimming removed 2 bases from V and 5 bases from J; junction bases left unmatched: 10. The CDR3 has 17 residues. The CDR3 sequence: CASSPVPWTGRTGELFF. In DNA form, the CDR3 reads TGTGCCAGCTCACCAGTCCCCTGGACAGGGAGGACCGGGGAGCTGTTTTTT.

This clone was counted only a few times. The rearrangement links TRBV19 to TRBJ1-5; the D gene is possibly TRBD1 (6 bases). The V end lost 8 bases, the J end lost 5 bases, and 22 bases lay between the germline ends. The CDR3 runs to 16 residues. CDR1 is LNHDA and CDR2 is SQIVND in the germline V gene (reference sequence). The CDR3 DNA follows: TGTGCCAGTCATCCCCTGGGGGCGAGGGGGTATCAGCCCCAGCATTTT. Translating it yields CASHPLGARGYQPQHF.

In its sample, this clone was seen a few times. The same CDR3 also results from other DNA sequences found in this sample. This rearrangement joins TRBV24-1 to TRBJ2-7, with TRBD2 matching 11 bases. With V trimmed by 4 bases and J by 4 bases, 2 bases remained unmatched. Germline CDR1 reads KGHDR; CDR2 reads SFDVKD. There are 14 residues in the CDR3. CDR3 nucleotides: TGTGCCACCAGTGACGGGACTAGCGGATACGAGCAGTACTTC. Protein: CATSDGTSGYEQYF.

The chain couples TRBV6-5 to TRBJ1-3; the D is unclear. The V gene's germline CDR1 is MNHEY and CDR2 SVGAGI. There are 15 residues in the CDR3. The V end was cut by 4 bases, the J end by 2 bases, with 12 bases between. CDR3 nucleotide sequence: TGTGCCAGCAGTTCGCGCCGTATGACTGGAAACACCATATATTTT. This sequence encodes CASSSRRMTGNTIYF.

This clone has a handful of counts. The V call is TRBV25-1, the J call TRBJ1-6; a possible D gene is TRBD1 (5 bases). This CDR3 region has 14 residues. V lost 5 bases to trimming and J lost 6 bases, with 11 bases between them. Germline-derived CDR1 and CDR2 are MGHDK and SYGVNS. CDR3 coding DNA: TGTGCCAGCAGTCCGGCAGGGTTTAATTCACCCCTCCACTTT. Its protein product is CASSPAGFNSPLHF.

Note on this clone: The sample has other DNA sequences that encode this CDR3 too. The chain links TRBV24-1 to TRBJ1-2, with no clear D. V was trimmed by 1 base and J by 4 bases, leaving 3 bases between them. Germline assignment: CDR1 KGHDR and CDR2 SFDVKD. This CDR3 spans 12 amino acids. DNA of the CDR3: TGTGCCACCAGTGATTTTAGCTATGGCTACACCTTC. It is translated as CATSDFSYGYTF.

The chain carries TRBV27 and TRBJ2-6; unclear D gene. Germline V CDR1 and CDR2: MNHEY, SMNVEV (reference sequence). The CDR3 length is 14 residues. V gave up 3 bases and J gave up 3 bases, with 6 bases separating them. The CDR3 coding sequence is TGTGCCAGCAGTTTCGGAGTTGGGGCCAACGTCCTGACTTTC. It yields the protein CASSFGVGANVLTF. Complete variable domain (other parts from reference TRBV27 and TRBJ2-6): EAQVTQNPRYLITVTGKKLTVTCSQNMNHEYMSWYRQDPGLGLRQIYYSMNVEVTDKGDVPEGYKVSRKEKRNFPLILESPSPNQTSLYFCASSFGVGANVLTFGAGSRLTVL.

V usage is TRBV9 and J usage is TRBJ2-7; 7 bases line up with TRBD1. V trimming: 4 bases; J trimming: 3 bases; junction bases outside the gene matches: 7. The CDR3 is 14 residues long. CDR1 SGDLS and CDR2 YYNGEE come from the germline V gene. CDR3 amino acids: CASSPRTGNYEQYF. The CDR3 nucleotides read TGTGCCAGCAGCCCCCGGACAGGCAACTACGAGCAGTACTTC.

The CDR3 loop reads CASSFSGSDFDEQFF. DNA of the CDR3: TGTGCCAGCAGCTTTAGCGGGAGCGATTTCGATGAGCAGTTCTTC. The chain uses TRBV11-2 and TRBJ2-1; 9 nucleotides align to TRBD2. J gave up 8 bases and V 3 bases, and 8 bases lay outside the gene matches. Germline assignment: CDR1 SGHAT and CDR2 FQNNGV. The CDR3 totals 15 residues.

The chain has TRBV6-4 and TRBJ2-3; D not resolved. Germline V CDR1 and CDR2: MRHNA, SNTAGT. Trimming cost V 2 bases and J 1 base, with 4 bases left between them. CDR3 length: 13 amino acids. The CDR3 loop is CASSDQGTDTQYF. The CDR3 DNA follows: TGTGCCAGCAGTGACCAGGGCACAGATACGCAGTATTTT.

The chain has TRBV29-1 and TRBJ2-7; TRBD1 is a possible D gene (5 bases). Germline V gene data show CDR1 as SQVTM and CDR2 as ANQGSEA. This CDR3 comprises 13 residues. Trimming took off 1 base at V and 0 bases at J, with 7 bases between the two ends. The chain's CDR3 is CSVEADSSYEQYF. CDR3 coding DNA: TGCAGCGTTGAAGCAGACAGCTCCTACGAGCAGTACTTC.

The CDR3 nucleotides read TGCGCCAGCAGCCAAAAACCCCATAGACAGGGCTTTTCACCCCTCCACTTT. This codes for CASSQKPHRQGFSPLHF. This chain connects TRBV4-3 to TRBJ1-6; 7 bases map to TRBD1. V was clipped by 2 bases and J by 9 bases; unmatched bases: 13. Germline V lookup: CDR1 LGHNA, CDR2 YSLEER. The CDR3 spans 17 residues.

This rearrangement joins TRBV4-3 to TRBJ2-3, with D maybe TRBD2 (7 bases). Germline CDR1 reads LGHNA; CDR2 reads YSLEER. V shed 0 bases and J shed 4 bases, with 20 bases lying between them. The CDR3 is 18 residues long. As DNA, the CDR3 is TGCGCCAGCAGCCAAGAGAGGGGGGGGCTCCCTCACGCAGATACGCAGTATTTT. Translating gives CASSQERGGLPHADTQYF.

The chain carries TRBV5-1 and TRBJ2-1; the match to TRBD2 covers 10 bases. The CDR3 covers 16 residues. V was clipped by 2 bases and J by 3 bases; unmatched bases: 5. Germline CDR1 reads SGHRS; CDR2 reads YFSETQ. CDR3 region: CASSFLIAGGYNEQFF. CDR3 bases: TGCGCCAGCAGCTTTCTCATAGCGGGAGGCTACAATGAGCAGTTCTTC.

J is TRBJ2-1 and V is TRBV27, with TRBD2 matching 14 bases. This CDR3 spans 16 amino acids. Germline assignment: CDR1 MNHEY and CDR2 SMNVEV (reference sequence). The J segment lost 8 bases and the V segment lost 5 bases, leaving 8 bases of the junction unmatched. CDR3: CASSVGTSGSLDEQFF. The CDR3 DNA is TGTGCCAGCAGTGTTGGGACTAGCGGGAGTTTGGATGAGCAGTTCTTC.

The chain uses TRBV18 and TRBJ2-5, with TRBD1 matching over 8 bases. Looked up from germline, CDR1 is KGHSH and CDR2 is LQKENI. The CDR3 is 17 amino acids. Trimming cost V 2 bases and J 2 bases; bases outside gene matches: 10. CDR3 sequence (DNA): TGTGCCAGCTCACCATCGAGGACAGGGATGGTGCAAGAGACCCAGTACTTC. Protein product: CASSPSRTGMVQETQYF. The full variable domain, its missing parts supplied by reference TRBV18 and TRBJ2-5, is NAGVMQNPRHLVRRRGQEARLRCSPMKGHSHVYWYRQLPEEGLKFMVYLQKENIIDESGMPKERFSAEFPKEGPSILRIQQVVRGDSAAYFCASSPSRTGMVQETQYFGPGTRLLVL.

The chain employs TRBV7-8 and TRBJ2-1; D remains ambiguous. The CDR3 spans 11 residues. Germline V gene data show CDR1 as SGHVS and CDR2 as FQNEAQ. Trimming pared 7 bases from V and 4 bases from J, leaving 5 bases between. The CDR3 loop reads CASTSYNEQFF. The CDR3 nucleotides read TGTGCCAGCACTAGTTACAATGAGCAGTTCTTC.

The CDR3 region has the DNA TGTGCCAGCAGCAGGACAGGGACTTCCTACGAGCAGTACTTC. Translation gives CASSRTGTSYEQYF. This chain connects TRBV7-8 to TRBJ2-7; 8 bases line up with TRBD1. Trimming took 5 bases from V and 1 from J; bases not matched to a gene: 4. CDR3 length: 14 amino acids. The germline V gene encodes CDR1 SGHVS and CDR2 FQNEAQ.

This chain connects TRBV5-5 to TRBJ1-1, with 7 bases fitting TRBD1. CDR1 is SGHKS and CDR2 is YYEKEE in the germline V gene (reference sequence). The CDR3 covers 14 residues. V was clipped by 5 bases and J by 0 bases; unmatched bases: 4. CDR3 in DNA: TGTGCCAGCAGTTGGGGACAGATGAACACTGAAGCTTTCTTT. As protein: CASSWGQMNTEAFF.

The chain carries TRBV14 and TRBJ1-6; D ambiguous. V lost 10 bases and J 7 bases, leaving 14 bases between the germline ends. The germline gives CDR1 SGHDN, CDR2 FVKESK. The CDR3 is 13 residues long. CDR3 sequence reads: CATRPGSNSPLHF. CDR3 DNA sequence: TGTGCCACCCGGCCAGGCAGCAATTCACCCCTCCACTTT.